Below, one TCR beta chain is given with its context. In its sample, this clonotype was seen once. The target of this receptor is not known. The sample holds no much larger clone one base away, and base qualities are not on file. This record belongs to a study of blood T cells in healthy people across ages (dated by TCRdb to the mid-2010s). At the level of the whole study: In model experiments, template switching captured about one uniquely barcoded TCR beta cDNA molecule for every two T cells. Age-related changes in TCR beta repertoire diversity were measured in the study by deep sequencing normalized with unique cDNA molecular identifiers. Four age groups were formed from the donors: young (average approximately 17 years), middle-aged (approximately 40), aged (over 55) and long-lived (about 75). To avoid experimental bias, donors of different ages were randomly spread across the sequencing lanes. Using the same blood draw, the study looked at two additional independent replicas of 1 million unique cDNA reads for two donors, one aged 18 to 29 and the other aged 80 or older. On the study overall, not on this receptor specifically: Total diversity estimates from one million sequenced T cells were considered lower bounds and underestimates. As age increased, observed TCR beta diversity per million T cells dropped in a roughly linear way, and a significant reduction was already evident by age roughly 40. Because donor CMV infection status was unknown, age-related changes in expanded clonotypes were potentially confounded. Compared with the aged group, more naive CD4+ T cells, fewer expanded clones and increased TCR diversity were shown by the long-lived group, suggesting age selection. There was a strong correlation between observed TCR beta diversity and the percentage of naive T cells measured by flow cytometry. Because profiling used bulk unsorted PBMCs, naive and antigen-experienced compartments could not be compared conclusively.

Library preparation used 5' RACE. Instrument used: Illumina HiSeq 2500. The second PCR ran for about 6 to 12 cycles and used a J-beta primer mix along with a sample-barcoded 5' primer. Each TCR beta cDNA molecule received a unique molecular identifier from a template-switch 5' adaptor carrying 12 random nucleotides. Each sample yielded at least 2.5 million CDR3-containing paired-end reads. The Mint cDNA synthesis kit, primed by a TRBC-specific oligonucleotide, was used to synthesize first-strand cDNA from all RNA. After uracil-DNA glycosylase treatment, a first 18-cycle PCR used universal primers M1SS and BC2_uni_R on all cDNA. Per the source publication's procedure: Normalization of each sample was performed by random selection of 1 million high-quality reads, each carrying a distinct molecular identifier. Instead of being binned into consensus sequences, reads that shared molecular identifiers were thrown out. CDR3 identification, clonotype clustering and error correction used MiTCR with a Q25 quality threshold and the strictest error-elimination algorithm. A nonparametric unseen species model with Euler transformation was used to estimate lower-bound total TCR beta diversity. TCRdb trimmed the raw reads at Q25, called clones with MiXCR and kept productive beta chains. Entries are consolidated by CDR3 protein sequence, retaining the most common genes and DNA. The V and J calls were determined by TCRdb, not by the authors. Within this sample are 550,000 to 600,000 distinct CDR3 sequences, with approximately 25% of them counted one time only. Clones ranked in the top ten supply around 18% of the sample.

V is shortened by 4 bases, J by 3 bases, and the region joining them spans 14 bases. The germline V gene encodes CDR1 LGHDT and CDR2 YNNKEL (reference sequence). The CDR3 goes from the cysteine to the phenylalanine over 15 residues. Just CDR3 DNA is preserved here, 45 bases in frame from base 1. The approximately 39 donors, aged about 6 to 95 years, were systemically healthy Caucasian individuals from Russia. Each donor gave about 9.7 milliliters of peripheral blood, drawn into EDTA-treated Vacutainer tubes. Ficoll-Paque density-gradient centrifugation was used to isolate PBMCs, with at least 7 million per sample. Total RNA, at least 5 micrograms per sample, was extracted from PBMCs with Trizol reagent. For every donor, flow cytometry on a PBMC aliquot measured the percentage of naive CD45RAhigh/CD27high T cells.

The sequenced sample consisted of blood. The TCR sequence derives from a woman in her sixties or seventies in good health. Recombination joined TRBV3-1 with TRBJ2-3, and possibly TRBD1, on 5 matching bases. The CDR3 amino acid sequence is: CASSRSGSNTDTQYF. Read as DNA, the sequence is TGTGCCAGCAGCCGATCAGGGTCCAATACAGATACGCAGTATTTT.